The TCR beta chain described here comes from a study of blood T cell repertoires in COVID-19. Study as a whole: The United States, Italy and Spain supplied acute and convalescent COVID-19 samples.

The CDR3 extends over 13 amino acids. The ends were cut back, 0 bases at V and 7 bases at J, with 10 bases in the middle. Germline V gene sequence: CDR1 SGHRS, CDR2 YFSETQ. Authors' analysis steps: Reference gene primers were amplified, and this amplification served to estimate nucleated cell counts. The method was immunoSEQ multiplex PCR; TCRdb's version includes in-frame clones alone and lacks a portion of them. The V and J calls and clone size were taken over from that table, and D and trimming were inferred from the DNA. Of about 380,000 clones in the sample, almost 90% were seen once. The sequence came from a young man with active or convalescent COVID-19. Material for sequencing was peripheral blood. This chain connects TRBV5-1 to TRBJ2-5; possibly TRBD1 for D (5 bases). The CDR3 spells CASSLGQSRTQYF. DNA of the CDR3: TGCGCCAGCAGCTTGGGACAGTCCAGGACCCAGTACTTC.